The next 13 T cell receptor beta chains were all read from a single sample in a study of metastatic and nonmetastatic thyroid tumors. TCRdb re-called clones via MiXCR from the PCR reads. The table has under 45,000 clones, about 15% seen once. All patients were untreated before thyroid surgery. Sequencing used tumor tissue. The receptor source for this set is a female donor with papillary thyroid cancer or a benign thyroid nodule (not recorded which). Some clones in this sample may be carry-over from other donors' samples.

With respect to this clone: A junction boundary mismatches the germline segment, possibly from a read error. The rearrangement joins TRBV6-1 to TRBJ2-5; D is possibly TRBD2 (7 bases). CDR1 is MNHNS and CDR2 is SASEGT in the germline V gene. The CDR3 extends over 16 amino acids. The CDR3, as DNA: TGTGCCAGCACCCTGGGGGGGGGAGACAGGCTAGAGACACAGTACTTC. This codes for CASTLGGGDRLETQYF.

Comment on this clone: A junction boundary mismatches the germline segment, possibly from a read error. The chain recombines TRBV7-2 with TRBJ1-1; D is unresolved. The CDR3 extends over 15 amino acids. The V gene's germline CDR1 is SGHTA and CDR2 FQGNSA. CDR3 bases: TGTGCCAGCAGATTAGACCCGGGCATGAACACTGAAGCTTTATTT. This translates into CASRLDPGMNTEALF.

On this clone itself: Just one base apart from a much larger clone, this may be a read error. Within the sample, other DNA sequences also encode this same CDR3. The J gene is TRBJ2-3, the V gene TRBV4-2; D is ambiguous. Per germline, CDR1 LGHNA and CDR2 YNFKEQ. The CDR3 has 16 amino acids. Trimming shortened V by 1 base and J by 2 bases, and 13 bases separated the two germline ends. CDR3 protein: CASSQVPGSVTDTQYF. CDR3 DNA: TGTGCCAGCAGCCAAGTCCCTGGATCCGTCACAGATACGCAGTATTTT.

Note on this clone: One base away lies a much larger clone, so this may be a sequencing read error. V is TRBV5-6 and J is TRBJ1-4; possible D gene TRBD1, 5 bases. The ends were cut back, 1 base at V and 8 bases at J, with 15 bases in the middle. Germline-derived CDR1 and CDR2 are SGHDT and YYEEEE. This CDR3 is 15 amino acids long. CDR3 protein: CASSLSGSLGEKLFF. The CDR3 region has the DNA TGTGCCAGCAGCTTGTCAGGGTCTCTGGGGGAAAAACTGTTTTTT.

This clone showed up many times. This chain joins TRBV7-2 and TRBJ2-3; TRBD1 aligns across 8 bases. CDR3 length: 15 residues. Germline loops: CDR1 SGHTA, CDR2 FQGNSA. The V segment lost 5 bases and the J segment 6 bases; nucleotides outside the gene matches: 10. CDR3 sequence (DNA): TGTGCCAGCAGCGGACGACAGGGGCCGACGGATACGCAGTATTTT. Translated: CASSGRQGPTDTQYF.

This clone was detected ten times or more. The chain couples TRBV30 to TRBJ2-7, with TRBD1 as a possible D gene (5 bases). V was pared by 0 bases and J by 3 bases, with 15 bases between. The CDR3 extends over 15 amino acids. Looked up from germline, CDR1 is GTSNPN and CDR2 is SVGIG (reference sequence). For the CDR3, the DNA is TGTGCCTGGAGTGTAGGGCAGGGTAATCGCTACGAGCAGTACTTC. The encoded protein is CAWSVGQGNRYEQYF.

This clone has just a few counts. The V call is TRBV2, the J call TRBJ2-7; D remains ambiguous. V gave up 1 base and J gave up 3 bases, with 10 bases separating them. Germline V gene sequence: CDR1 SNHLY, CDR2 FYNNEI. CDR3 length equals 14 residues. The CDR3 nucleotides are TGTGCCAGCAGTGAAGACTGGCGCATCTACGAGCAGTACTTC. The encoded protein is CASSEDWRIYEQYF.

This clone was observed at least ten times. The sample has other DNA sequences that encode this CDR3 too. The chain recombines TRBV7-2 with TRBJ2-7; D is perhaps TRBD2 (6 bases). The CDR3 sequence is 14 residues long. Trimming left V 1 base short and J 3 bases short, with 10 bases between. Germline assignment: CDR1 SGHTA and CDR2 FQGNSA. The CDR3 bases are TGTGCCAGCAGCTTAGGGGGAGGACTCTACGAGCAGTACTTC. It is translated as CASSLGGGLYEQYF.

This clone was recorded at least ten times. CDR3 residues: CASRPGQSSYEQYF. CDR3 in DNA: TGTGCCAGCAGACCGGGACAGTCCTCATACGAGCAGTACTTC. V and J are TRBV6-1 and TRBJ2-7; 7 positions match TRBD1. J was trimmed by 4 bases and V by 6 bases; bases with no gene match: 9. The CDR3 extends over 14 amino acids. The germline CDR1 and CDR2 sequences are MNHNS and SASEGT.

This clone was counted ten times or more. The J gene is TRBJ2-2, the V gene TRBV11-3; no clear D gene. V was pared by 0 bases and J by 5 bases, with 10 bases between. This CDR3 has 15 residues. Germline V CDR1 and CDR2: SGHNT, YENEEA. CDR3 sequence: CASSLDYKATGELFF. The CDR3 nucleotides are TGTGCCAGCAGCTTAGATTACAAAGCGACCGGGGAGCTGTTTTTT.

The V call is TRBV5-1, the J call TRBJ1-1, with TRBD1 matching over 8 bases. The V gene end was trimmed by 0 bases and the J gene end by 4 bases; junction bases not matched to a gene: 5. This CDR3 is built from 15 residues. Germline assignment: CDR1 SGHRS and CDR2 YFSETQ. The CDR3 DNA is TGCGCCAGCAGCTTGGTTACTACAGGGGGCACTGAAGCTTTCTTT. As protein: CASSLVTTGGTEAFF.

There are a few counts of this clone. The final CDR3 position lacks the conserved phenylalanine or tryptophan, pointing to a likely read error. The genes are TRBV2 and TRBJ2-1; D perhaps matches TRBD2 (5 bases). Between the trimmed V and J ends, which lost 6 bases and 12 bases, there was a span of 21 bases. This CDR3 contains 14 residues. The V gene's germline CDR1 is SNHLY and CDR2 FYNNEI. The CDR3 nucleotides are TGTGCCAGCAGCGCCCGGGGTACCCGAACGGGGCAGTTCCTC. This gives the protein CASSARGTRTGQFL.

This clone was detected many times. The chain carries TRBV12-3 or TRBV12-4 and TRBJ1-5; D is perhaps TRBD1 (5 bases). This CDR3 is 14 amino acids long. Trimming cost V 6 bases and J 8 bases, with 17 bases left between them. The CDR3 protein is CASSHSGGVEPQHF. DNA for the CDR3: TGTGCCAGCAGCCATAGCGGGGGTGTGGAGCCCCAGCATTTT.